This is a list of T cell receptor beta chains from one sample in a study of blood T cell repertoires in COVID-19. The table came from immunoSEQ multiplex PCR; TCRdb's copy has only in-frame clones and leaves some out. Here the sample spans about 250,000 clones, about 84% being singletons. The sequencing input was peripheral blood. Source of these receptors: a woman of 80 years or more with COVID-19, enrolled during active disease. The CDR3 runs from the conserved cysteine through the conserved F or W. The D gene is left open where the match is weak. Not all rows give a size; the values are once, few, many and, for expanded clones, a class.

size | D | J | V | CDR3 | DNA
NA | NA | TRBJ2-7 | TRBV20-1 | CSASPQGGRWEQYF | TGCAGTGCTAGTCCCCAAGGGGGTAGGTGGGAGCAGTACTTC
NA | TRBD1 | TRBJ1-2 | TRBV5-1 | CASYGTGSHYGYTF | TGCGCCAGCTATGGGACAGGGTCCCACTATGGCTACACCTTC
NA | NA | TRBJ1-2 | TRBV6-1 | CASSHSRGVYGYTF | TGTGCCAGCAGTCACTCGCGGGGGGTGTATGGCTACACCTTC
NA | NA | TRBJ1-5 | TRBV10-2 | CASSESIWGGSQPQHF | TGCGCCAGCAGTGAGTCGATTTGGGGGGGAAGTCAGCCCCAGCATTTT
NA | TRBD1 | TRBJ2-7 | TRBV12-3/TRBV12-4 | CASSSPGTGQYF | TGTGCCAGCAGTTCCCCCGGGACAGGACAGTACTTC
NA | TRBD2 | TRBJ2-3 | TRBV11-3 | CASSSTGTRTDTQYF | TGTGCCAGCAGCTCCACAGGGACTAGGACAGATACGCAGTATTTT
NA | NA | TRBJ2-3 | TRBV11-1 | CASSLGRKDTQYF | TGTGCCAGCAGCTTAGGGAGGAAGGATACGCAGTATTTT
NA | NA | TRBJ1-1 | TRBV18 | CASSPPRAEEAFF | TGTGCCAGCTCACCACCGAGGGCAGAAGAAGCTTTCTTT
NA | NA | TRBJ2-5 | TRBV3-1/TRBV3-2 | CASTAQGETQYF | TGTGCCAGCACCGCTCAGGGAGAGACCCAGTACTTC
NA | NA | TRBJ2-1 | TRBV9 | CASSELGDYNEQFF | TGTGCCAGCAGCGAACTAGGAGACTACAATGAGCAGTTCTTC
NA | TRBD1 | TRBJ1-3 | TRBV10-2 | CASTWTGGGGNTIYF | TGCGCCAGCACATGGACAGGGGGCGGTGGAAACACCATATATTTT
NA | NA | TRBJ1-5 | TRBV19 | CASSILGQSNQPQHF | TGTGCCAGTAGTATCCTTGGACAGTCCAATCAGCCCCAGCATTTT
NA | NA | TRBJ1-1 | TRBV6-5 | CASSYSAGLGAEAFF | TGTGCCAGCAGTTACTCGGCAGGGTTGGGTGCTGAAGCTTTCTTT
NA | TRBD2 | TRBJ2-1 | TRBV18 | CASSPPGTSTLGNEQFF | TGTGCCAGCTCACCACCCGGGACTAGTACCCTCGGCAATGAGCAGTTCTTC
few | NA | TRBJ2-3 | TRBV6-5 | CASTGGNTDTQYF | TGTGCCAGCACAGGGGGGAACACAGATACGCAGTATTTT
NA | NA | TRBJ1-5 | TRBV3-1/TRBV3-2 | CASSQDISDNQPQHF | TGTGCCAGCAGCCAAGACATAAGCGATAATCAGCCCCAGCATTTT
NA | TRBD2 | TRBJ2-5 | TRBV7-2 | CASSGTSGLQETQYF | TGTGCCAGCAGCGGGACTAGCGGGTTGCAAGAGACCCAGTACTTC
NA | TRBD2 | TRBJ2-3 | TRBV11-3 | CASSLTPAGGGTDTQYF | TGTGCCAGCAGCTTAACCCCGGCCGGGGGGGGCACAGATACGCAGTATTTT
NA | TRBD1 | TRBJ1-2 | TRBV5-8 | CASSSGQGNYGYTF | TGTGCCAGCAGCTCGGGACAGGGGAACTATGGCTACACCTTC
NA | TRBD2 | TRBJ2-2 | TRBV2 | CASSESSGVAGELFF | TGTGCCAGCAGTGAATCGAGCGGGGTAGCCGGGGAGCTGTTTTTT
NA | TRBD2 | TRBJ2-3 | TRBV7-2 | CASSGGGAGTDTQYF | TGTGCCAGCAGCGGCGGGGGGGCCGGAACAGATACGCAGTATTTT
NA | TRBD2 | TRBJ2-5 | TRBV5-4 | CASSFPAGETQYF | TGTGCCAGCAGCTTTCCAGCGGGGGAGACCCAGTACTTC
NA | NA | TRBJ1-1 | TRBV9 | CASSELNRNTEAFF | TGTGCCAGCAGCGAACTCAATCGGAACACTGAAGCTTTCTTT
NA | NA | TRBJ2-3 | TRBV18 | CASSPALAPPGSTDTQYF | TGTGCCAGCTCACCGGCCTTGGCTCCCCCAGGGAGCACAGATACGCAGTATTTT
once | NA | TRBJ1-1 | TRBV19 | CASSSPAGESTEAFF | TGTGCCAGTAGTAGCCCGGCAGGGGAGAGCACTGAAGCTTTCTTT
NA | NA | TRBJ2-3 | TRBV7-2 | CASSLGQYTDTQYF | TGTGCCAGCAGCTTAGGGCAGTACACAGATACGCAGTATTTT
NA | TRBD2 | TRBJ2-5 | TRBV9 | CASSVGSGGAQETQYF | TGTGCCAGCAGCGTAGGTAGCGGGGGGGCTCAAGAGACCCAGTACTTC
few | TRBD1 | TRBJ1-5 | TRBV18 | CASSPPGQINQPQHF | TGTGCCAGCTCACCACCGGGACAGATCAATCAGCCCCAGCATTTT
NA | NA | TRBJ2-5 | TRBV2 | CASSRDSQETQYF | TGTGCCAGCAGTCGGGACTCACAAGAGACCCAGTACTTC
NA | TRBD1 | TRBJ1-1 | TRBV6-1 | CASSEVMTGVRYTEAFF | TGTGCCAGCAGTGAAGTAATGACAGGGGTACGTTACACTGAAGCTTTCTTT
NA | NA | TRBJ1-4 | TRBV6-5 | CASSYSARGVEKLFF | TGTGCCAGCAGTTACTCAGCCAGGGGCGTTGAAAAACTGTTTTTT
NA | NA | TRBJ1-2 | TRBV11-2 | CASEPTRGIGYGYTF | TGTGCCAGCGAACCCACTCGGGGGATAGGGTATGGCTACACCTTC
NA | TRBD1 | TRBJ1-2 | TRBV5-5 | CASSLATGEEGYTF | TGTGCCAGCAGCTTGGCCACAGGGGAGGAAGGCTACACCTTC
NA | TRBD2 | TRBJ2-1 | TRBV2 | CASSESLAGSRQFF | TGTGCCAGCAGTGAGTCCCTAGCGGGGAGCCGGCAGTTCTTC
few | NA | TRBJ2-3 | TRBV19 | CASSIRHRTSTDTQYF | TGTGCCAGTAGTATCCGACACCGTACTAGCACAGATACGCAGTATTTT